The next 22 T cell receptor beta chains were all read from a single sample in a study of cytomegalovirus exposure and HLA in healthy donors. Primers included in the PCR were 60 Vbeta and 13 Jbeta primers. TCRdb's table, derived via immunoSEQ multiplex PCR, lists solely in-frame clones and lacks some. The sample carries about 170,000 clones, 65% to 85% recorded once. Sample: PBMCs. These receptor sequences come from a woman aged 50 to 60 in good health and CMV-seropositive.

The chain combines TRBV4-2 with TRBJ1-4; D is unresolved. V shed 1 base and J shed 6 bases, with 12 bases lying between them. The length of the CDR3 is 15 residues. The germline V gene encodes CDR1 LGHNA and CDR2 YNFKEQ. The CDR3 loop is CASSQADSTYEKLFF. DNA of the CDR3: TGTGCCAGCAGCCAAGCTGATTCGACTTATGAAAAACTGTTTTTT.

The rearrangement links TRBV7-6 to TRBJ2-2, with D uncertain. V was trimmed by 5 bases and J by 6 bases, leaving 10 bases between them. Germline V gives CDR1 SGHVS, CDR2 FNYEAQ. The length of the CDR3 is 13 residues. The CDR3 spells CASSPSTAGELFF. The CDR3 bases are TGTGCCAGCAGCCCCTCTACAGCCGGGGAGCTGTTTTTT.

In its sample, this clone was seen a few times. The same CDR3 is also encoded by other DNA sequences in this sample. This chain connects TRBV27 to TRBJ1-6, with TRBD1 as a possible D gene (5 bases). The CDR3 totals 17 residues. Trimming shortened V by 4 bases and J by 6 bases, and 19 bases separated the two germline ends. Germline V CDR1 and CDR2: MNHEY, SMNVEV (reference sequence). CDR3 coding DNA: TGTGCCAGCAGTTCGCTCTACGACAGCGTAACTAATTCACCCCTCCACTTT. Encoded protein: CASSSLYDSVTNSPLHF.

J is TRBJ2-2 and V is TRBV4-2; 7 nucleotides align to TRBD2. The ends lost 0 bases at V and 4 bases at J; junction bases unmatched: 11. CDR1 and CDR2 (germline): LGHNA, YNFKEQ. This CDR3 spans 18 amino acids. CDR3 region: CASSQDTSGAVSTGELFF. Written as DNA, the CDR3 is TGTGCCAGCAGCCAAGATACCAGCGGGGCGGTGAGCACCGGGGAGCTGTTTTTT.

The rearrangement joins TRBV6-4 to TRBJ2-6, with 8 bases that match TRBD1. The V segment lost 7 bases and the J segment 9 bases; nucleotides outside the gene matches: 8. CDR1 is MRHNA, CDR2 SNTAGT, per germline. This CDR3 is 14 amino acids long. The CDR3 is CASTLTGGDNVLTF. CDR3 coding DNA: TGTGCCAGCACCCTCACAGGGGGAGACAACGTCCTGACTTTC.

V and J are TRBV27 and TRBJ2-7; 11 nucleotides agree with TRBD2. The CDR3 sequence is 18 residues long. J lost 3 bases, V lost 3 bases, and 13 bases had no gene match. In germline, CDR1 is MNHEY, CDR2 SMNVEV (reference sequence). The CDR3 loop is CASSLLGLAGGSYYEQYF. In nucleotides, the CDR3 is TGTGCCAGCAGTTTGTTAGGCCTAGCGGGGGGTTCTTACTACGAGCAGTACTTC.

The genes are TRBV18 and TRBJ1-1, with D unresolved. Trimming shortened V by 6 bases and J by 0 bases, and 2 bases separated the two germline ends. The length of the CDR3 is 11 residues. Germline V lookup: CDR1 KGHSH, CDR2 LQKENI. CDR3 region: CASSVNTEAFF. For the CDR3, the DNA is TGTGCCAGCTCCGTGAACACTGAAGCTTTCTTT.

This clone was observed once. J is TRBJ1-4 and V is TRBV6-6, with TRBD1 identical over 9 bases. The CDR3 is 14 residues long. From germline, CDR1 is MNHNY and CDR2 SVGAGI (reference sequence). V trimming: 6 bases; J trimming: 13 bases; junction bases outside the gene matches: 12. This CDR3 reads CASSTGQGSLRLFF. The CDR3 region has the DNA TGTGCCAGCAGCACGGGACAGGGTTCGCTTAGACTGTTTTTT.

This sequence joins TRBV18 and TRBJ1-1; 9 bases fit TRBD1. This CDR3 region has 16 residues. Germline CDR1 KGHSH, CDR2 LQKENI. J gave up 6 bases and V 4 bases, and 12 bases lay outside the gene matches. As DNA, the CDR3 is TGTGCCAGCTCACTTTCCGGGACAGGGTTGGGACCTGAAGCTTTCTTT. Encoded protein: CASSLSGTGLGPEAFF.

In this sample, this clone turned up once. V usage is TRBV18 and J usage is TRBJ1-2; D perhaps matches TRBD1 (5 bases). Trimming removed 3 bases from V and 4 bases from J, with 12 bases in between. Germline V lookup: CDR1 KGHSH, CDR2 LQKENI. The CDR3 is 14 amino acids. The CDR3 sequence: CASSPGTGAYGYTF. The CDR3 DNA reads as TGTGCCAGCTCACCGGGAACAGGAGCCTATGGCTACACCTTC. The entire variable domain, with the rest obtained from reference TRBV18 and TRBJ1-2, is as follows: NAGVMQNPRHLVRRRGQEARLRCSPMKGHSHVYWYRQLPEEGLKFMVYLQKENIIDESGMPKERFSAEFPKEGPSILRIQQVVRGDSAAYFCASSPGTGAYGYTFGSGTRLTVV.

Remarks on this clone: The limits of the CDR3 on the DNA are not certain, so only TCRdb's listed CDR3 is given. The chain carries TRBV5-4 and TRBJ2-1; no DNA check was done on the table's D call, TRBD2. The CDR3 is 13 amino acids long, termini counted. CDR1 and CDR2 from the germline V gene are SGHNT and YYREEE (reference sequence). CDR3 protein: CASSFISVNEQFF.

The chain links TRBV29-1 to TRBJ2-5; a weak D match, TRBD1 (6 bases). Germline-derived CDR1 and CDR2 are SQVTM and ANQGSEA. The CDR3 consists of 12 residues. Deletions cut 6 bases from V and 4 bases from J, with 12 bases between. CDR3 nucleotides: TGCAGCGTGGACAGCGGTGGAGAGACCCAGTACTTC. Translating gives CSVDSGGETQYF.

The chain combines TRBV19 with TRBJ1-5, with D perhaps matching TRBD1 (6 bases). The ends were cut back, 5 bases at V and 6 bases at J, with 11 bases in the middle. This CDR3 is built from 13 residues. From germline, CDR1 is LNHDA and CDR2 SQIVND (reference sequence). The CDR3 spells CASSLQGSQPQHF. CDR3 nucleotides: TGTGCCAGTAGTCTACAGGGTAGTCAGCCCCAGCATTTT.

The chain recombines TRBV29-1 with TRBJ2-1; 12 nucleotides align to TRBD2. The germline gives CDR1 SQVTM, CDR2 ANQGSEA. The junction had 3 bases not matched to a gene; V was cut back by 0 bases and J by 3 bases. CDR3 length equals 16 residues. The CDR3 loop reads CSVEDRLAGVYNEQFF. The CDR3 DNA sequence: TGCAGCGTTGAAGATAGACTAGCGGGAGTCTACAATGAGCAGTTCTTC.

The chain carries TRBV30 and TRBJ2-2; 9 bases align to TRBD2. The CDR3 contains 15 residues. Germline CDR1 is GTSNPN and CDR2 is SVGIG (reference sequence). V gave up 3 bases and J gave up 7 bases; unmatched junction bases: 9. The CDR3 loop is CAWSAGLASGGELFF. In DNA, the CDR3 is TGTGCCTGGAGCGCGGGACTAGCTTCGGGCGGGGAGCTGTTTTTT.

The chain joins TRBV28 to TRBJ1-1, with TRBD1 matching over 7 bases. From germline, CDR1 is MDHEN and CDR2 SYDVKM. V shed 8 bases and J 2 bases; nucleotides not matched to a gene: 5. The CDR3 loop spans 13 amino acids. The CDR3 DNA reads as TGTGCCAGCTCGGGACAGCCAAACACTGAAGCTTTCTTT. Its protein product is CASSGQPNTEAFF.

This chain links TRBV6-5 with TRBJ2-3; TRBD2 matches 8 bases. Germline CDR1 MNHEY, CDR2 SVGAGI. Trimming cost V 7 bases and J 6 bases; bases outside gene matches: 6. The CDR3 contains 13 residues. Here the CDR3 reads CASTPAGEDTQYF. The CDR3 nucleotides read TGTGCCAGCACCCCAGCGGGAGAGGATACGCAGTATTTT.

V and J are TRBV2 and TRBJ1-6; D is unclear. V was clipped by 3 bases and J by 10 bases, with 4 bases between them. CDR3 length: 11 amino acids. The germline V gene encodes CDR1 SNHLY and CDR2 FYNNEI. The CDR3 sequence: CASSDESPLHF. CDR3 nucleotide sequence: TGTGCCAGCAGTGACGAGTCACCCCTCCACTTT.

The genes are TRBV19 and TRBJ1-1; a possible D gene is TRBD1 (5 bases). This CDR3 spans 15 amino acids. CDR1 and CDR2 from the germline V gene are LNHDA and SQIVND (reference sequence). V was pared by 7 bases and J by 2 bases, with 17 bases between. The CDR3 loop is CASTPPRGTNTEAFF. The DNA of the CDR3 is TGTGCCAGTACTCCCCCGCGGGGCACAAACACTGAAGCTTTCTTT.

As DNA, the CDR3 is TGTGCCAGCAGCGTAGTGGCGGGAGGGGCCGGGGAGCTGTTTTTT. Translated: CASSVVAGGAGELFF. J is TRBJ2-2 and V is TRBV9, with 9 bases that match TRBD2. The CDR3 length is 15 residues. Germline V gene sequence: CDR1 SGDLS, CDR2 YYNGEE. Trimming at V came to 0 bases and at J to 6 bases, leaving 3 bases not matched to a gene.

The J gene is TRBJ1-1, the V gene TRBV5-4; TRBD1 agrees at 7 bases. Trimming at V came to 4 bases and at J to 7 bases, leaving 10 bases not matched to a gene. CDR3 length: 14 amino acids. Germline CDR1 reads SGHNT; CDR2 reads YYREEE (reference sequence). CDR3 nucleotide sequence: TGTGCCAGCAGCAATGCCCGGGACAGAGTTGAAGCTTTCTTT. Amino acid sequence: CASSNARDRVEAFF.

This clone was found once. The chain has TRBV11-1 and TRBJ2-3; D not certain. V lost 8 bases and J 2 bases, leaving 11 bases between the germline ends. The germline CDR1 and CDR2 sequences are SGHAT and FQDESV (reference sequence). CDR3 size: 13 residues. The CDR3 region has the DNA TGTGCCAGCCGAGAGTTACCCACAGATACGCAGTATTTT. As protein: CASRELPTDTQYF.